The sequence of this TCR beta chain was determined in a study of T cell responses to AZD1222 COVID-19 vaccine. On the study more broadly: Samples with a second dose at about 4 or about 12 weeks were pooled together.

About this clone itself: As yet, its antigen is unknown.

The V segment lost 5 bases and the J segment 0 bases; nucleotides outside the gene matches: 6. Germline assignment: CDR1 LNHDA and CDR2 SQIVND (reference sequence). This CDR3 spans 18 amino acids. The protocol was immunoSEQ multiplex PCR, while the TCRdb copy is restricted to in-frame clones and leaves out a portion. This table has around 78,000 clones, roughly 90% appearing once. General study findings and limits: Spike was spanned by vaccine-associated CD4 TCRs, with dominance at 160-218 and 743-854. Clonal diversity was possibly underestimated, and white British individuals and females predominated among donors.

The clonotype comes from an adult in good health. This chain links TRBV19 with TRBJ2-6, with 11 bases identical to TRBD1. The sequences come from peripheral blood, collected on day 0 of AZD1222 vaccination. The CDR3 coding sequence is TGTGCCAGTAGTCCGGGGACAGGGGGAAGCTCTGGGGCCAACGTCCTGACTTTC. As protein: CASSPGTGGSSGANVLTF.